This T cell receptor (beta chain) was identified during a study of blood T cell repertoires in COVID-19. About the research overall: Sites in the United States, Italy and Spain provided acute and convalescent COVID-19 samples. Nucleic acid was either cDNA or gDNA, and it came from T cells, B-cell-depleted T cells, or PBMCs.

From germline, CDR1 is KGHSH and CDR2 LQKENI. Between the trimmed V and J ends, which lost 6 bases and 5 bases, there was a span of 11 bases. The CDR3 consists of 13 residues. Authors' processing steps: Estimates of nucleated cell counts were drawn from the amplification of reference gene primers. The method was immunoSEQ multiplex PCR; TCRdb's version includes in-frame clones alone and lacks a portion of them. From that table come the V and J calls and clone size; the DNA was used to work out D and trimming. The sample lists around 300,000 clones, 75% to 90% occurring once. Sequencing was carried out using peripheral blood. The gene calls are TRBV18 and TRBJ1-5, with D hard to call. This TCR derives from a woman aged 25 to 39 with COVID-19, enrolled during active disease. This CDR3 is CASSPTLDQPQHF. CDR3 in DNA: TGTGCCAGCTCCCCAACTTTAGATCAGCCCCAGCATTTT.